Described below is a single T cell receptor (beta chain) sequence and its context. The antigen remains undetermined. Other DNA sequences in the same sample also yield this CDR3. CDR1 SGHRS and CDR2 YFSETQ come from the germline V gene. Trimming took 1 base from V and 2 from J, leaving 7 bases between them. The CDR3 extends over 14 amino acids. Original handling: Junction-only sequences produced by ImmunoSEQ had no quality scores, so filtering differed. The table came from immunoSEQ multiplex PCR; TCRdb's copy has only in-frame clones and leaves some out. That table is the source of V, J and clone size, and D and trimming were worked out from the DNA. The repertoire holds over 700,000 clones, with around 70% as singletons. The sample comes from a study of shared clonotypes between healthy human individuals. In the study overall: Each donor contributed plates that comprised three CD4 naive, three CD4 memory, two CD8 naive and one CD8 memory.

General study findings and limits: Despite large depth, sorted-subset datasets appeared incompletely sequenced.

The sequence came from a woman aged 30 to 39 in good health. The sample taken for sequencing was memory CD4+ T cells sorted from blood. Subset here: CD45RA-negative fraction. This chain links TRBV5-1 with TRBJ2-1; D remains unclear. The CDR3 reads CASSLSSTYNEQFF. Here the CDR3 DNA reads TGCGCCAGCAGCTTGAGCAGTACCTACAATGAGCAGTTCTTC. Filled out from reference TRBV5-1 and TRBJ2-1, the complete variable domain reads KAGVTQTPRYLIKTRGQQVTLSCSPISGHRSVSWYQQTPGQGLQFLFEYFSETQRNKGNFPGRFSGRQFSNSRSEMNVSTLELGDSALYLCASSLSSTYNEQFFGPGTRLTVL.